This TCR beta chain was recorded in a study of T cells after yellow fever vaccination. Study-level information: SMART-Seq v4 Ultra Low Input prepared the low-cell-number fractions.

One entry per CDR3 protein, called by TCRdb with MiXCR from the 5' RACE reads. Found here are about 210,000 distinct CDR3 sequences, under 3.5% of them singletons; the top ten hold about 3.3%. This clonotype was recorded at least ten times. The V and J ends lost 5 bases and 3 bases respectively, with 13 bases between them. Germline V lookup: CDR1 SNHLY, CDR2 FYNNEI. The CDR3 runs 14 residues. Sequencing used CD4+ T cells sorted from PBMCs, obtained 10 days after the yellow fever booster vaccination. This receptor was obtained from a man aged 18 to 30 who received the YFV17D yellow fever vaccine. J is TRBJ2-5 and V is TRBV2; D not resolved. DNA for the CDR3: TGTGCCAGCAGTCGGACGGACGTGGAAGAGACCCAGTACTTC. Its translation: CASSRTDVEETQYF. Together with reference TRBV2 and TRBJ2-5, the CDR3 gives the full variable domain: EPEVTQTPSHQVTQMGQEVILRCVPISNHLYFYWYRQILGQKVEFLVSFYNNEISEKSEIFDDQFSVERPDGSNFTLKIRSTKLEDSAMYFCASSRTDVEETQYFGPGTRLLVL.